This T cell receptor beta chain was retrieved from a study of blood T cells in healthy people across ages (dated by TCRdb to 2013 to 2016). For context, the study as a whole: In model experiments, template switching captured about one uniquely barcoded TCR beta cDNA molecule for every two T cells. Four age groups were formed from the donors: young (average about 15 years), middle-aged (roughly 38), aged (more than 55) and long-lived (around 82). To avoid experimental bias, donors of different ages were spread randomly across the sequencing lanes. For two donors (one aged 18 to 30 and one aged 80 or older), the study analyzed two additional independent replicas of 1 million unique cDNA reads from the same blood draw. Using deep sequencing normalized with unique cDNA molecular identifiers, the study measured how TCR beta repertoire diversity changes with age. Overall study results and their limits: Bulk unsorted PBMC profiling prevented conclusive comparison of naive and antigen-experienced compartments. As age increased, observed TCR beta diversity per million T cells dropped in a roughly linear way, and a significant reduction was already evident by age roughly 36. Because the CMV infection status of the donors was unknown, age-related changes in expanded clonotypes may potentially have been confounded. Compared with the aged group, the long-lived group had more naive CD4+ T cells, fewer expanded clones and increased TCR diversity, a pattern suggesting age selection. Estimates of total diversity based on one million sequenced T cells were regarded as lower bounds and as underestimates. A strong correlation was found between observed TCR beta diversity and the percentage of naive T cells measured by flow cytometry.

Worth noting for this clonotype: What this receptor recognizes is not known. This could be a read error, since a much larger clone is one nucleotide away.

The approximately 39 donors, aged 6 to 90 years, were systemically healthy Caucasian individuals from Russia. Roughly 9 milliliters of peripheral blood were drawn from each donor into EDTA-treated Vacutainer tubes. Ficoll-Paque density-gradient centrifugation was used to isolate PBMCs, with at least 6.5 million obtained per sample. Total RNA, at least 6 micrograms per sample, was extracted from PBMCs with Trizol reagent. The percentages of naive CD45RAhigh/CD27high T cells were determined by flow cytometry on a PBMC aliquot from every donor. The CDR3, cysteine through phenylalanine, is 14 amino acids long. Only the CDR3 DNA stays, 42 bases, in frame from base 1. Looking up the germline V gene (reference sequence) yields CDR1 DFQATT and CDR2 SNEGSKA. The library was prepared using 5' RACE. TCRdb records Illumina HiSeq 2500 as the sequencer. A second roughly 7 to 11 cycle PCR used a sample-barcoded 5' primer and a J-beta primer mix. A unique molecular identifier was introduced onto each TCR beta cDNA molecule by a template-switch 5' adaptor carrying 12 random nucleotides. Each sample yielded at least 3 million CDR3-containing paired-end reads. First-strand cDNA was synthesized from all RNA with the Mint cDNA synthesis kit, primed by a TRBC-specific oligonucleotide. Following uracil-DNA glycosylase treatment, all cDNA underwent a first 18-cycle PCR with the universal primers M1SS and BC2_uni_R. The published analysis was carried out like this. Normalization of each sample was performed by random selection of 1 million high-quality reads, each carrying a distinct molecular identifier. Reads sharing molecular identifiers were discarded rather than binned into consensus sequences. MiTCR, set to a Q25 quality threshold and the strictest error-elimination algorithm, was used for CDR3 identification, clonotype clustering and error correction. A nonparametric unseen species model with Euler transformation was used to estimate a lower bound on total TCR beta diversity. TCRdb passed the public sequencing reads through fastp at Q25 and MiXCR, retaining productive beta sequences. Each CDR3 protein gets just one entry, which takes the most common genes and DNA from the rows behind it. The V and J calls follow TCRdb's processing rather than the paper's. The sample table lists 1.5 million or so distinct CDR3 sequences, around 42% of them with a count of one. The ten largest clones take up 7.9% of the sample.

The TCR originated in a woman aged 18-30 years in good health. The V gene is TRBV20-1 and the J gene is TRBJ2-4; a confident D gene designation cannot be given. The DNA end lines up better with TRBJ2-7; the J call may be wrong. Sequenced: blood. The CDR3 sequence is CGATRSFQFYEQYF. The nucleotide sequence is TGCGGTGCTACCCGGTCGTTTCAGTTTTACGAGCAGTACTTC.